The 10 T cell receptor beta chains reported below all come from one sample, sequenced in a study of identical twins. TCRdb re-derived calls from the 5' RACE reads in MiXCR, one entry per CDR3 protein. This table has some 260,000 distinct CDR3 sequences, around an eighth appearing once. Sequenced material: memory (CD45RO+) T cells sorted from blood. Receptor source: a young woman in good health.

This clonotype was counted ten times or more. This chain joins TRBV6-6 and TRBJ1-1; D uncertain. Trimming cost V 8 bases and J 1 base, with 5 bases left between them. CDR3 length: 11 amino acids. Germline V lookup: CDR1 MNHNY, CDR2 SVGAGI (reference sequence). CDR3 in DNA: TGTGCCAGCTGGTGGAACACTGAAGCTTTCTTT. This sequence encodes CASWWNTEAFF.

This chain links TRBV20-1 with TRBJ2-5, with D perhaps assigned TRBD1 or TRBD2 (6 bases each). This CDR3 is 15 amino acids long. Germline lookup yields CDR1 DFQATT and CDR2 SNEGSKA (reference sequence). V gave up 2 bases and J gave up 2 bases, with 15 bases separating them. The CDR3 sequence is CSARRLGGQQETQYF. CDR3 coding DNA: TGCAGTGCTAGAAGGTTGGGAGGACAGCAAGAGACCCAGTACTTC.

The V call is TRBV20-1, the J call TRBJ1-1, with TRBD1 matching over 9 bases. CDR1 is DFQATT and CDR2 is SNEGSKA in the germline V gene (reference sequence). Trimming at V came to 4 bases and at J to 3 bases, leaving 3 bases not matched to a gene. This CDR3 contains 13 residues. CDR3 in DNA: TGCAGTGCTACTGGACAGGGGCACACTGAAGCTTTCTTT. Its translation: CSATGQGHTEAFF.

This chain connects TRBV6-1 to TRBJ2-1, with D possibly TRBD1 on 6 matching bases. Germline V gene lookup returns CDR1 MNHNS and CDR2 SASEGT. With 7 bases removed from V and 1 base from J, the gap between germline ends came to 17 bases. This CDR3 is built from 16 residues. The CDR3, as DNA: TGTGCCAGCATTGACAGGCCTCCGGCGTCCTACAATGAGCAGTTCTTC. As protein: CASIDRPPASYNEQFF.

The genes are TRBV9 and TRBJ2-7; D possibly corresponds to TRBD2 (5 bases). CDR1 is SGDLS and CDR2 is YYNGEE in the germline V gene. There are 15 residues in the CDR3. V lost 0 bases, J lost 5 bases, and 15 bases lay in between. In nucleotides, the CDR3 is TGTGCCAGCAGCGTAGCCGCGACTACAAGTCACGAGCAGTACTTC. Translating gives CASSVAATTSHEQYF.

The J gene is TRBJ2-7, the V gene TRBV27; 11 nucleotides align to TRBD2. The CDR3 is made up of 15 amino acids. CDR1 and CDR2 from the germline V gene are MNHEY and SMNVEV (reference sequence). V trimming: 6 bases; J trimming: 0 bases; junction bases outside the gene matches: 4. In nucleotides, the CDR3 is TGTGCCAGCAGCCCTAGCGGGGGGATCTCCTACGAGCAGTACTTC. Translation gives CASSPSGGISYEQYF.

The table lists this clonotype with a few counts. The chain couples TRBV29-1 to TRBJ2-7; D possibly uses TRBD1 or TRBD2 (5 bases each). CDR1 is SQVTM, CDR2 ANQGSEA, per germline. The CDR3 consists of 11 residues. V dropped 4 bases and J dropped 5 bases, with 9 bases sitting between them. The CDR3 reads CSVARGDEQYF. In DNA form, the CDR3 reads TGCAGCGTTGCTCGAGGGGACGAGCAGTACTTC.

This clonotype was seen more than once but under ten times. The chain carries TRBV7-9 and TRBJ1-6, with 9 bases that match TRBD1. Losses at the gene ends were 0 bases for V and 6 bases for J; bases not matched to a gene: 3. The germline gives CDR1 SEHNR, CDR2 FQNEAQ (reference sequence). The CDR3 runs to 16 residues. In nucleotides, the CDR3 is TGTGCCAGCAGCTTAGCCCCGGACAGGGGTAATTCACCCCTCCACTTT. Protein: CASSLAPDRGNSPLHF.

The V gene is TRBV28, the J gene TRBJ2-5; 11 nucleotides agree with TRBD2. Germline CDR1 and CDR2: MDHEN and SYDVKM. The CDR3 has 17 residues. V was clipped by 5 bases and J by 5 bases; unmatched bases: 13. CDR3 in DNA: TGTGCCAGCAGTAATGGATGGAGTAGCGGGAGGGGGGAGACCCAGTACTTC. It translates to CASSNGWSSGRGETQYF.

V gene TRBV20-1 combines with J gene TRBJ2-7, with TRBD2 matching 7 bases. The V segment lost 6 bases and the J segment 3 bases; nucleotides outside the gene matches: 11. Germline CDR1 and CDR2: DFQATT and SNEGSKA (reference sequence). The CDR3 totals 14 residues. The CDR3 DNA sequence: TGCAGTGCCGCAGTGGGAGGGTTTGGCTACGAGCAGTACTTC. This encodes CSAAVGGFGYEQYF.